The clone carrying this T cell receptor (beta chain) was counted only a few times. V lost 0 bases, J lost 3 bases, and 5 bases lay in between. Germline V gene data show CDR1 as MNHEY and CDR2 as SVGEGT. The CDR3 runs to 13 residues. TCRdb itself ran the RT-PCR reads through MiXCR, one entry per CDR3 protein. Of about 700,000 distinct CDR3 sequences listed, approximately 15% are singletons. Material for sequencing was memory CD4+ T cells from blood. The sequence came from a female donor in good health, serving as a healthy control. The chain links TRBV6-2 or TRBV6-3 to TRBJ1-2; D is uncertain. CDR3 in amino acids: CASSYSGDYGYTF. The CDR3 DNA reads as TGTGCCAGCAGTTACTCCGGGGACTATGGCTACACCTTC.